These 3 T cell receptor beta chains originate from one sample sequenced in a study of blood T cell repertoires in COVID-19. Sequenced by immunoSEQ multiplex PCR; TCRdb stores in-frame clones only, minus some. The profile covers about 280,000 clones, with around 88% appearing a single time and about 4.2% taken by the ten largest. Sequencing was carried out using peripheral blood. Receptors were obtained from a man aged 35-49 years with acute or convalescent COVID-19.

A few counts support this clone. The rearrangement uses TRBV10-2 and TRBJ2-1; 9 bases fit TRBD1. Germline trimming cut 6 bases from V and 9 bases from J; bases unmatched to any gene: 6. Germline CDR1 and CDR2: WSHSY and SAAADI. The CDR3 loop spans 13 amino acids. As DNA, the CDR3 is TGCGCCAGCAGCGTAACAGGGGGCCCTGAGCAGTTCTTC. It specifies CASSVTGGPEQFF.

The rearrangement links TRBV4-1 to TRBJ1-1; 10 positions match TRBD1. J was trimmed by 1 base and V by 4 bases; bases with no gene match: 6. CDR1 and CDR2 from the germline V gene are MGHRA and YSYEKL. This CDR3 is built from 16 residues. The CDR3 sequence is CASSLTGTGANTEAFF. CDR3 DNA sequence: TGCGCCAGCAGCCTAACGGGGACAGGGGCGAACACTGAAGCTTTCTTT.

The CDR3 sequence: CASKGQTATNEKLFF. Written as DNA, the CDR3 is TGTGCCAGTAAGGGACAGACTGCAACTAATGAAAAACTGTTTTTT. The rearrangement joins TRBV19 to TRBJ1-4, with 7 bases aligning to TRBD1. J gave up 0 bases and V 7 bases, and 5 bases lay outside the gene matches. The CDR3 runs 15 residues. CDR1 is LNHDA, CDR2 SQIVND, per germline (reference sequence).